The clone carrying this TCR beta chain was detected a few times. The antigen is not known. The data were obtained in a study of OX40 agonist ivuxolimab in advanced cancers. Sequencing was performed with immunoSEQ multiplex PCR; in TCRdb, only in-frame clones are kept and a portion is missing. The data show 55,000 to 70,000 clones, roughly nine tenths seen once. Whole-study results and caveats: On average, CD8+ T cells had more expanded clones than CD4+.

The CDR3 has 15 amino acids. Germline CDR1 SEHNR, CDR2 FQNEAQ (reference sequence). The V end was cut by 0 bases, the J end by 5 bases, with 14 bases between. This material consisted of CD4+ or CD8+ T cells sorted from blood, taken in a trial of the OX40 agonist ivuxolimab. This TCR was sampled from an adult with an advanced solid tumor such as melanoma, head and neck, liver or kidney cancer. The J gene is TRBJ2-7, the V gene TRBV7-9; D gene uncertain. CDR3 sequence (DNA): TGTGCCAGCAGCTTAGCCCCCCCCAACCGGGACGAGCAGTACTTC. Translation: CASSLAPPNRDEQYF. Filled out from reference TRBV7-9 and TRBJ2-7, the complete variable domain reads DTGVSQNPRHKITKRGQNVTFRCDPISEHNRLYWYRQTLGQGPEFLTYFQNEAQLEKSRLLSDRFSAERPKGSFSTLEIQRTEQGDSAMYLCASSLAPPNRDEQYFGPGTRLTVT.